This T cell receptor (beta chain) was documented in a study of cytomegalovirus exposure and HLA in healthy donors. Findings and caveats of the study: Per published reports, the classifier diagnosed cytomegalovirus status with high specificity and sensitivity. A few chains linked to CMV were shown in vitro to be specific for CMV antigens. The study labeled roughly 160 TCR beta chains cytomegalovirus-associated.

This CDR3 is built from 10 residues. V gave up 6 bases and J gave up 8 bases, with 7 bases separating them. Per the germline V gene, CDR1 is MNHNS and CDR2 is SASEGT. Produced via immunoSEQ multiplex PCR; TCRdb's table is partial and in-frame only. The sample contains roughly 240,000 clones, around nine tenths of which appear only once. Of note for this clone: Its antigen remains unidentified.

The sequence was obtained from a man between 18 and 35 years old in good health and CMV-seronegative. The sequencing sample was made of PBMCs. The V gene is TRBV6-1, the J gene TRBJ1-1; possible D gene TRBD1, 5 bases. The CDR3: CASSRVEAFF. In nucleotides, the CDR3 is TGTGCCAGCAGCAGGGTGGAAGCTTTCTTT.